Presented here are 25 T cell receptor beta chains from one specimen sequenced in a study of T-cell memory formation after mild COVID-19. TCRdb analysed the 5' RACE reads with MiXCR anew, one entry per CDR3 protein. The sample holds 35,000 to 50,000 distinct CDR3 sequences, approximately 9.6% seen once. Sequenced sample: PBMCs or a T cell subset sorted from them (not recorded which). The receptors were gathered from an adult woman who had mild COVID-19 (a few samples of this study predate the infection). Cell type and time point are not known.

The CDR3 spells CSASRGLNTEAFF. CDR3 DNA sequence: TGCAGTGCTAGTCGGGGATTGAACACTGAAGCTTTCTTT. The V call is TRBV20-1, the J call TRBJ1-1; D unresolved. Deletions cut 3 bases from V and 0 bases from J, with 8 bases between. In germline, CDR1 is DFQATT, CDR2 SNEGSKA (reference sequence). The length of the CDR3 is 13 residues.

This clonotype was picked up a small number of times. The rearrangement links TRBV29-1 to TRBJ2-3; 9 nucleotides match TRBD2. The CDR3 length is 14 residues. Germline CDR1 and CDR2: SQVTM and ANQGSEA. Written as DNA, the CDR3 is TGCTCCGAAAGTCTGGCGGGAGGGCAGGATACGCAGTATTTT. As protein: CSESLAGGQDTQYF.

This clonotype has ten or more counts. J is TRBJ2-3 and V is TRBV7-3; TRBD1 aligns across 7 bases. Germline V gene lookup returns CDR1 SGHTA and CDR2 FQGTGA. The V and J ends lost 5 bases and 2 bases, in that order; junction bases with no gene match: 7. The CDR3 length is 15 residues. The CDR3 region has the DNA TGTGCCAGCAGCCGAACGGGACAGAACACAGATACGCAGTATTTT. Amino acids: CASSRTGQNTDTQYF.

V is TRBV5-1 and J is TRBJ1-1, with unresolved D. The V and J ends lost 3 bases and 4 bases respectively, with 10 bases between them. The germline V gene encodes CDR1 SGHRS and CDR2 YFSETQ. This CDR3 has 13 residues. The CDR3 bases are TGCGCCAGCAGCTACCAGGTGGGCACTGAAGCTTTCTTT. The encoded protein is CASSYQVGTEAFF.

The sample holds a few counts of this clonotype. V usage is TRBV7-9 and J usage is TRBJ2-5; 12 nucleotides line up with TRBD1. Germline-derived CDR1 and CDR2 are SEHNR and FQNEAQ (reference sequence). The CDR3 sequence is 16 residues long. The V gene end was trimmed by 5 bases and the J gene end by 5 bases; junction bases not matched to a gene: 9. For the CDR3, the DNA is TGTGCCAGCAGCGCGGGGGACAGGGGGCTGCAGGAGACCCAGTACTTC. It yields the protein CASSAGDRGLQETQYF.

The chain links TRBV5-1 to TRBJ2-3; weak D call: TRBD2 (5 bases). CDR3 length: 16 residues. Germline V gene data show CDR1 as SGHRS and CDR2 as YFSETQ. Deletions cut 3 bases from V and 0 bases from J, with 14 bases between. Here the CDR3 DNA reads TGCGCCAGCAGCTCCAGCCTACCGGGAAGCACAGATACGCAGTATTTT. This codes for CASSSSLPGSTDTQYF.

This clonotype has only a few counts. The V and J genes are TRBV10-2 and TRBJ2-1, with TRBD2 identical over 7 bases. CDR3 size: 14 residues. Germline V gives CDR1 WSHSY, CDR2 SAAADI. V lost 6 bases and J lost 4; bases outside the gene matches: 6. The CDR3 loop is CASSQPGLYNEQFF. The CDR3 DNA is TGCGCCAGCAGCCAACCGGGACTATACAATGAGCAGTTCTTC.

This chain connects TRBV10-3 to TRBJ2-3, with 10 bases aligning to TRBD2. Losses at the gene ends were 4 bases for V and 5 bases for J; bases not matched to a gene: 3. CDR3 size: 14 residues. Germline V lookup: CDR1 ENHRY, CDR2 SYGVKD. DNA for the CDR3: TGTGCCATCAGTGCCGGGACTAGCGTAGATACGCAGTATTTT. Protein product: CAISAGTSVDTQYF.

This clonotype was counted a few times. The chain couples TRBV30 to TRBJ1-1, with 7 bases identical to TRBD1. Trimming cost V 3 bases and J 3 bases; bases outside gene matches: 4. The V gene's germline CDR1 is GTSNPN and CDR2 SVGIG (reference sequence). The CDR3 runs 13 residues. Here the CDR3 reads CAWRTGVYTEAFF. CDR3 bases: TGTGCCTGGAGAACAGGGGTATACACTGAAGCTTTCTTT. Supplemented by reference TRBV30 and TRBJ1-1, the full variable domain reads SQTIHQWPATLVQPVGSPLSLECTVEGTSNPNLYWYRQAAGRGLQLLFYSVGIGQISSEVPQNLSASRPQDRQFILSSKKLLLSDSGFYLCAWRTGVYTEAFFGQGTRLTVV.

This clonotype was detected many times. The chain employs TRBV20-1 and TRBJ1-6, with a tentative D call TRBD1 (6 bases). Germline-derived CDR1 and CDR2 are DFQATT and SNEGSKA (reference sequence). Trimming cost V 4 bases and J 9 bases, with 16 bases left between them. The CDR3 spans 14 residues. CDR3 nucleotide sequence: TGCAGTGCTACAGGGGTAGAGTTGCGTTCACCCCTCCACTTT. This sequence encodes CSATGVELRSPLHF.

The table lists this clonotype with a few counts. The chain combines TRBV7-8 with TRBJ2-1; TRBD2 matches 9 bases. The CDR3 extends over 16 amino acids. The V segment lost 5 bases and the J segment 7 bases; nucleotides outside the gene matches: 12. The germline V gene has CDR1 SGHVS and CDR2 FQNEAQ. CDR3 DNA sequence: TGTGCCAGCAGCCTTTACCAGCGGGGGGCCCTTAATGAGCAGTTCTTC. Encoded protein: CASSLYQRGALNEQFF.

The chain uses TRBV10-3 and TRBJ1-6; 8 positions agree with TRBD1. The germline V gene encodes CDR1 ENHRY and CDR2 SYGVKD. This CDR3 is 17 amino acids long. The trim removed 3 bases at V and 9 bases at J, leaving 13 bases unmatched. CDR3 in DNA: TGTGCCATCAGTGATCCGCCCCAGGGGGCTAGGGGTTCACCCCTCCACTTT. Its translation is CAISDPPQGARGSPLHF.

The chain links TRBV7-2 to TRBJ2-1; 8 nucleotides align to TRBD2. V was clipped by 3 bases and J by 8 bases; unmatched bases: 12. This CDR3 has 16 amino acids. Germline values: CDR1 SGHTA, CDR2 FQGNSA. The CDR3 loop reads CASSFGRSGSVYEQFF. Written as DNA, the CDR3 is TGTGCCAGCAGCTTCGGGCGCAGCGGGAGTGTCTATGAGCAGTTCTTC.

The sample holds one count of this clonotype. The CDR3 spells CASSFANTEAFF. The CDR3 DNA is TGTGCCAGCAGCTTCGCGAACACTGAAGCTTTCTTT. The chain links TRBV5-4 to TRBJ1-1; D is unclear. From germline, CDR1 is SGHNT and CDR2 YYREEE (reference sequence). The CDR3 spans 12 residues. V was trimmed by 2 bases and J by 1 base, leaving 3 bases between them.

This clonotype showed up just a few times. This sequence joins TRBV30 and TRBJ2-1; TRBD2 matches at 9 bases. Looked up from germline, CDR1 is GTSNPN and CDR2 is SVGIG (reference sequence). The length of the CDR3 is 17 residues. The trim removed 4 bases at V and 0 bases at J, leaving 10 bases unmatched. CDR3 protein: CAWTGVASGVSYNEQFF. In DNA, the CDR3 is TGTGCCTGGACAGGTGTTGCTAGCGGGGTCTCCTACAATGAGCAGTTCTTC.

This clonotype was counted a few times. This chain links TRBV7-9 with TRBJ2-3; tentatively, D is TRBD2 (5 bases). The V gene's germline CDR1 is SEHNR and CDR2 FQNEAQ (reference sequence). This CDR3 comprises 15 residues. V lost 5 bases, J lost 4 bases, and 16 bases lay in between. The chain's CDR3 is CASSPGRAQADTQYF. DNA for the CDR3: TGTGCCAGCAGCCCGGGAAGAGCCCAGGCAGATACGCAGTATTTT.

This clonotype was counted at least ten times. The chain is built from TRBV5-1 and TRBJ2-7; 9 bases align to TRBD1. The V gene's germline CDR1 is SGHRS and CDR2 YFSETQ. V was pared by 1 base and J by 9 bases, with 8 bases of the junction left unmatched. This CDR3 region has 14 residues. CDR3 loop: CASSLRQGDASQYF. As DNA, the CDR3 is TGCGCCAGCAGCTTGAGACAGGGGGACGCTTCGCAGTACTTC.

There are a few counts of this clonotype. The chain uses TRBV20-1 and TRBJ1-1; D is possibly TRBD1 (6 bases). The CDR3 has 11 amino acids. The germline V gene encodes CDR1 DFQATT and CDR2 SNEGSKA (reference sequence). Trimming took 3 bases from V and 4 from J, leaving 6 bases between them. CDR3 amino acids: CSASRGTEAFF. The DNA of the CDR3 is TGCAGTGCTAGCAGGGGCACTGAAGCTTTCTTT.

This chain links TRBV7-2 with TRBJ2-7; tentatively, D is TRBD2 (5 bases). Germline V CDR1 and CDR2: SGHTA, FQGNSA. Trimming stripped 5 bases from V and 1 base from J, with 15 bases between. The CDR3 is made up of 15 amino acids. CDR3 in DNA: TGTGCCAGCAGCCTTAGCGCGGGCGCTTCCTACGAGCAGTACTTC. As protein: CASSLSAGASYEQYF.

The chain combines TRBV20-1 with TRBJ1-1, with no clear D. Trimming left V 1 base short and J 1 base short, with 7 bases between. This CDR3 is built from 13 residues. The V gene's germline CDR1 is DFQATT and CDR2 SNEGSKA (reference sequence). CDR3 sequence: CSARGVSNTEAFF. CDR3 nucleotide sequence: TGCAGTGCTAGAGGGGTATCGAACACTGAAGCTTTCTTT.

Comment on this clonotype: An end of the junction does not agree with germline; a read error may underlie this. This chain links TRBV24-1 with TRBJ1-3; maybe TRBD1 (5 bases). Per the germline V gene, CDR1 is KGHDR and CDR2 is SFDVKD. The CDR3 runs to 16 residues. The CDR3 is CATSDSGTVSGNTIYF. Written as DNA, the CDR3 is TGTGCCACCAGTGACTCCGGGACGGTTTCTGGAAACACAATATATTTT.

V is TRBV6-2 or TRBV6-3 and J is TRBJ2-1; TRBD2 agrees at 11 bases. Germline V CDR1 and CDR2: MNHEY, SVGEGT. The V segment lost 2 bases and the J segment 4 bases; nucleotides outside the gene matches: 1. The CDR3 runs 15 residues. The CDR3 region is CASSYTSGSYNEQFF. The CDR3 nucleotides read TGTGCCAGCAGTTACACTAGCGGGAGTTACAATGAGCAGTTCTTC.

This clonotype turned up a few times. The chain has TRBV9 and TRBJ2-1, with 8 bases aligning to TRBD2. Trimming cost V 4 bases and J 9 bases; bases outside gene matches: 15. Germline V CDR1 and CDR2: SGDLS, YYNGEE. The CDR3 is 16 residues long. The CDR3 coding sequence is TGTGCCAGCAGCCCCCCTGCGGGGGGACTAGGTACTGAGCAGTTCTTC. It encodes CASSPPAGGLGTEQFF.

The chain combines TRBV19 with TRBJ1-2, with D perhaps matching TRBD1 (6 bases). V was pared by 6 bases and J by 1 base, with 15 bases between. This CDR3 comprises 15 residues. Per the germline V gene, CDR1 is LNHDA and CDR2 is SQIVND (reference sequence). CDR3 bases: TGTGCCAGTAGGTTTAAGGCAGGGGTTAACTATGGCTACACCTTC. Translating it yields CASRFKAGVNYGYTF.

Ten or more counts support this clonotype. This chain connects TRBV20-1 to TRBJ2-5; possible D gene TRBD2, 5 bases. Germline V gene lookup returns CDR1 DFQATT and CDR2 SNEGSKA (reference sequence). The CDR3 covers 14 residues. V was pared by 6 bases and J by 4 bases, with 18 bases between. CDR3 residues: CSAYGDVVGETQYF. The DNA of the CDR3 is TGCAGTGCATACGGGGATGTAGTCGGAGAGACCCAGTACTTC.